The 29 T cell receptor beta chains given below trace back to one sample, sequenced in a study of OX40 agonist ivuxolimab in advanced cancers. The assay was immunoSEQ multiplex PCR, and TCRdb's table has in-frame clones only and misses some. The top ten hold 10% to 15% of the sample, which has roughly 75,000 clones, approximately 91% seen once. The sequencing used CD4+ or CD8+ T cells sorted from blood, collected in a trial of the OX40 agonist ivuxolimab. The receptors here all came from an adult with an advanced solid tumor such as melanoma, head and neck, liver or kidney cancer.

This clone was recorded once. The chain is built from TRBV6-5 and TRBJ2-3; D not resolved. CDR1 is MNHEY, CDR2 SVGAGI, per germline. V shed 4 bases and J shed 5 bases, with 10 bases lying between them. The CDR3 is 13 residues long. CDR3 DNA: TGTGCCAGCAGTTGGCTCGGTGGAGATACGCAGTATTTT. Protein sequence: CASSWLGGDTQYF.

The V and J genes are TRBV4-1 and TRBJ2-1; D is uncertain. CDR1 and CDR2 from the germline V gene are MGHRA and YSYEKL. This CDR3 is 11 amino acids long. With 5 bases removed from V and 9 bases from J, the gap between germline ends came to 8 bases. The CDR3 DNA sequence: TGCGCCAGCAGCGCCCCGAGTGAGCAGTTCTTC. Translation gives CASSAPSEQFF.

This rearrangement joins TRBV19 to TRBJ1-1; D ambiguous. V was cut by 3 bases and J by 1 base, with 9 bases left in between. This CDR3 region has 14 residues. Germline V gene lookup returns CDR1 LNHDA and CDR2 SQIVND (reference sequence). Written as DNA, the CDR3 is TGTGCCAGTAGTATTTTGGGAGAGAACACTGAAGCTTTCTTT. Amino acid sequence: CASSILGENTEAFF.

The chain joins TRBV6-6 to TRBJ2-7; TRBD1 might be the D (6 bases). V gave up 6 bases and J gave up 0 bases, with 12 bases separating them. Germline CDR1 MNHNY, CDR2 SVGAGI (reference sequence). The length of the CDR3 is 14 residues. In nucleotides, the CDR3 is TGTGCCAGCAGGGGTACAGGGAGCTCCTACGAGCAGTACTTC. It encodes CASRGTGSSYEQYF.

This clone has only a few counts. V and J are TRBV9 and TRBJ2-1; 9 bases match TRBD1. After removal of 3 bases from V and 9 bases from J, the junction contained 4 bases not matched to a gene. The CDR3 spans 13 residues. Germline CDR1 is SGDLS and CDR2 is YYNGEE. The CDR3 DNA follows: TGTGCCAGCAGCGACAACAGGGGGCCTGAGCAGTTCTTC. It yields the protein CASSDNRGPEQFF.

In nucleotides, the CDR3 is TGCGCCAGCAGCTTGTATGGGACAGGGAATCAGCCCCAGCATTTT. This encodes CASSLYGTGNQPQHF. The chain links TRBV5-1 to TRBJ1-5, with 9 bases matching TRBD1. The junction had 3 bases not matched to a gene; V was cut back by 1 base and J by 4 bases. Per the germline V gene, CDR1 is SGHRS and CDR2 is YFSETQ. This CDR3 spans 15 amino acids.

The chain joins TRBV10-1 to TRBJ1-1; 7 nucleotides agree with TRBD1. CDR3 length equals 13 residues. Per the germline V gene, CDR1 is WNHNN and CDR2 is SYGVQD (reference sequence). V gave up 3 bases and J gave up 4 bases; unmatched junction bases: 2. The CDR3 region is CASSDDRVTEAFF. For the CDR3, the DNA is TGCGCCAGCAGTGACGACAGGGTCACTGAAGCTTTCTTT.

The chain links TRBV7-2 to TRBJ2-7; tentative D call: TRBD2 (6 bases). The CDR3 sequence is 15 residues long. Germline V gene data show CDR1 as SGHTA and CDR2 as FQGNSA. V lost 5 bases and J 0 bases, leaving 14 bases between the germline ends. The CDR3 is CASSPRPGSSYEQYF. The CDR3 DNA is TGTGCCAGCAGCCCACGACCCGGGAGCTCCTACGAGCAGTACTTC.

The chain combines TRBV11-2 with TRBJ2-5; the match to TRBD1 covers 10 bases. Germline V CDR1 and CDR2: SGHAT, FQNNGV. The CDR3 loop spans 15 amino acids. The V and J ends lost 5 bases and 7 bases, in that order; junction bases with no gene match: 10. CDR3 in DNA: TGTGCCAGCAGCAAGGGACAGGGGCTAGTGGGGACCCAGTACTTC. Protein product: CASSKGQGLVGTQYF.

This rearrangement joins TRBV4-1 to TRBJ1-2; D possibly corresponds to TRBD1 (5 bases). There are 14 residues in the CDR3. Trimming left V 1 base short and J 4 bases short, with 10 bases between. The germline gives CDR1 MGHRA, CDR2 YSYEKL. The CDR3 coding sequence is TGCGCCAGCAGCCAAGGGACACCATCCTATGGCTACACCTTC. Its protein product is CASSQGTPSYGYTF.

The rearrangement links TRBV4-1 to TRBJ2-7, with TRBD2 identical over 12 bases. CDR3 length: 16 residues. CDR1 is MGHRA and CDR2 is YSYEKL in the germline V gene. The V and J ends lost 3 bases and 3 bases, in that order; junction bases with no gene match: 6. CDR3 DNA sequence: TGCGCCAGCAGCCATGGGGGACTAGCGGGTTTCTACGAGCAGTACTTC. Protein: CASSHGGLAGFYEQYF.

V usage is TRBV5-1 and J usage is TRBJ1-2, with a tentative D call TRBD1 (5 bases). The length of the CDR3 is 13 residues. Trimming left V 6 bases short and J 4 bases short, with 13 bases between. Germline-derived CDR1 and CDR2 are SGHRS and YFSETQ. CDR3 protein: CASTLGATYGYTF. The CDR3 DNA sequence: TGCGCCAGCACGCTTGGGGCCACCTATGGCTACACCTTC.

This sequence joins TRBV5-1 and TRBJ1-1; no firm D call. CDR3 length: 12 amino acids. V lost 3 bases, J lost 4 bases, and 7 bases lay in between. The germline CDR1 and CDR2 sequences are SGHRS and YFSETQ. CDR3 residues: CASSYLGTEAFF. CDR3 nucleotide sequence: TGCGCCAGCAGCTACCTGGGCACTGAAGCTTTCTTT.

In its sample, this clone was seen many times. This chain joins TRBV30 and TRBJ2-7, with TRBD1 as a possible D gene (6 bases). The V and J ends lost 2 bases and 6 bases respectively, with 14 bases between them. Per germline, CDR1 GTSNPN and CDR2 SVGIG (reference sequence). CDR3 size: 13 residues. The CDR3 DNA follows: TGTGCCTGGAGTACCCACACAGGGTTCGAGCAGTACTTC. Translated: CAWSTHTGFEQYF. The full variable domain, rest sourced from reference TRBV30 and TRBJ2-7, is SQTIHQWPATLVQPVGSPLSLECTVEGTSNPNLYWYRQAAGRGLQLLFYSVGIGQISSEVPQNLSASRPQDRQFILSSKKLLLSDSGFYLCAWSTHTGFEQYFGPGTRLTVT.

This chain joins TRBV11-2 and TRBJ2-1; TRBD2 matches 8 bases. The CDR3 length is 16 residues. The trim removed 1 base at V and 0 bases at J, leaving 2 bases unmatched. Germline V gene lookup returns CDR1 SGHAT and CDR2 FQNNGV. CDR3 bases: TGTGCCAGCAGCTTAGTAGCGGGGAGCTCCTACAATGAGCAGTTCTTC. Translated: CASSLVAGSSYNEQFF.

This clone has a single count. This sequence joins TRBV4-1 and TRBJ2-6, with D unclear. CDR1 is MGHRA and CDR2 is YSYEKL in the germline V gene. V was pared by 0 bases and J by 2 bases, with 14 bases between. CDR3 length: 18 residues. DNA for the CDR3: TGCGCCAGCAGCCAAGATGGTAAGGGAATGGCTGGGGCCAACGTCCTGACTTTC. Its translation: CASSQDGKGMAGANVLTF.

The gene calls are TRBV2 and TRBJ1-1, with unresolved D. Germline CDR1 reads SNHLY; CDR2 reads FYNNEI. The CDR3 covers 12 residues. With 4 bases removed from V and 3 bases from J, the gap between germline ends came to 6 bases. The DNA of the CDR3 is TGTGCCAGCAGTGGAGCATACACTGAAGCTTTCTTT. It is translated as CASSGAYTEAFF.

The V call is TRBV6-5, the J call TRBJ1-2; a possible D gene is TRBD1 (6 bases). Deletions cut 2 bases from V and 8 bases from J, with 9 bases between. CDR1 MNHEY and CDR2 SVGAGI come from the germline V gene. This CDR3 region has 12 residues. CDR3 residues: CASSYTGMGYTF. In DNA form, the CDR3 reads TGTGCCAGCAGTTACACAGGGATGGGCTACACCTTC.

The gene calls are TRBV10-1 and TRBJ1-3; D is unresolved. The CDR3 spans 12 residues. Trimming pared 8 bases from V and 0 bases from J, leaving 5 bases between. CDR1 WNHNN and CDR2 SYGVQD come from the germline V gene (reference sequence). CDR3 sequence: CASGGSGNTIYF. The CDR3 DNA reads as TGCGCCAGCGGCGGCTCTGGAAACACCATATATTTT.

The V call is TRBV18, the J call TRBJ2-3; 14 bases match TRBD2. Germline CDR1 KGHSH, CDR2 LQKENI. The CDR3 runs to 20 residues. With 3 bases clipped from V and 1 base from J, the junction kept 12 bases outside the gene matches. CDR3 nucleotides: TGTGCCAGCTCACCGCCTTTGGGACTAGCGGGAGAAAGGGGCACAGATACGCAGTATTTT. It yields the protein CASSPPLGLAGERGTDTQYF.

Turning to this clone: In the same sample, other DNA sequences code for this CDR3. The rearrangement joins TRBV27 to TRBJ2-1; maybe TRBD2 (6 bases). V lost 2 bases and J lost 1, with 6 bases in between. Germline CDR1 MNHEY, CDR2 SMNVEV (reference sequence). The CDR3 runs to 14 residues. CDR3 region: CASSLRGSYNEQFF. Here the CDR3 DNA reads TGTGCCAGCAGTTTACGGGGGTCCTACAATGAGCAGTTCTTC.

The chain uses TRBV5-1 and TRBJ1-1; TRBD1 might be the D (6 bases). The V and J ends lost 2 bases and 2 bases respectively, with 13 bases between them. The CDR3 runs 15 residues. The V gene's germline CDR1 is SGHRS and CDR2 YFSETQ. This CDR3 is CASSFRDIENTEAFF. The CDR3, as DNA: TGCGCCAGCAGCTTCCGGGACATCGAAAACACTGAAGCTTTCTTT.

This sequence joins TRBV19 and TRBJ2-1; 14 positions agree with TRBD2. The CDR3 spans 16 residues. The germline gives CDR1 LNHDA, CDR2 SQIVND (reference sequence). V was clipped by 6 bases and J by 8 bases; unmatched bases: 9. CDR3 residues: CASSSRGTSGSHEQFF. CDR3 DNA sequence: TGTGCCAGTAGCTCAAGGGGGACTAGCGGGAGTCATGAGCAGTTCTTC. Using reference TRBV19 and TRBJ2-1 for the parts outside the CDR3, the full variable domain is DGGITQSPKYLFRKEGQNVTLSCEQNLNHDAMYWYRQDPGQGLRLIYYSQIVNDFQKGDIAEGYSVSREKKESFPLTVTSAQKNPTAFYLCASSSRGTSGSHEQFFGPGTRLTVL.

The chain uses TRBV9 and TRBJ1-1; TRBD1 is a possible D gene (5 bases). Germline V gives CDR1 SGDLS, CDR2 YYNGEE. V lost 4 bases and J 8 bases, leaving 15 bases between the germline ends. The CDR3 has 13 residues. CDR3 sequence reads: CASSSDGGTEAFF. CDR3 bases: TGTGCCAGCAGCTCCGACGGAGGGACCGAAGCTTTCTTT.

The chain has TRBV29-1 and TRBJ2-7, with TRBD1 matching over 9 bases. The CDR3 sequence is 14 residues long. The V segment lost 7 bases and the J segment 2 bases; nucleotides outside the gene matches: 9. Germline CDR1 reads SQVTM; CDR2 reads ANQGSEA. CDR3: CSALGTGPTYEQYF. The CDR3 DNA is TGCAGCGCCTTGGGGACAGGGCCTACCTACGAGCAGTACTTC.

The gene calls are TRBV19 and TRBJ2-1, with TRBD2 identical over 7 bases. Germline CDR1 LNHDA, CDR2 SQIVND (reference sequence). This CDR3 is 18 amino acids long. V trimming: 3 bases; J trimming: 3 bases; junction bases outside the gene matches: 14. The CDR3: CASSMRIRLADNYNEQFF. The DNA of the CDR3 is TGTGCCAGTAGTATGCGGATTCGGCTAGCGGACAACTACAATGAGCAGTTCTTC.

This clone has only one observation. The genes are TRBV19 and TRBJ2-7; the match to TRBD1 covers 7 bases. The V and J ends lost 5 bases and 6 bases, in that order; junction bases with no gene match: 7. There are 13 residues in the CDR3. CDR1 and CDR2 (germline): LNHDA, SQIVND (reference sequence). The CDR3 loop is CASSPATGREQYF. In DNA, the CDR3 is TGTGCCAGTAGTCCGGCGACAGGGCGCGAGCAGTACTTC.

For the CDR3, the DNA is TGTGCCTGGAGTCCCCCCTCCCCCATGTTGGGACAGCAAGAGACCCAGTACTTC. Translation: CAWSPPSPMLGQQETQYF. The chain links TRBV30 to TRBJ2-5, with 7 bases matching TRBD1. J gave up 2 bases and V 2 bases, and 17 bases lay outside the gene matches. The length of the CDR3 is 18 residues. Germline CDR1 reads GTSNPN; CDR2 reads SVGIG (reference sequence). Based on the CDR3 plus reference TRBV30 and TRBJ2-5, the full variable domain is SQTIHQWPATLVQPVGSPLSLECTVEGTSNPNLYWYRQAAGRGLQLLFYSVGIGQISSEVPQNLSASRPQDRQFILSSKKLLLSDSGFYLCAWSPPSPMLGQQETQYFGPGTRLLVL.

About this clone itself: Relative to the germline gene, one junction end is altered; a read error may explain this. This chain links TRBV12-5 with TRBJ2-7; 7 bases are a match to TRBD2. This CDR3 region has 12 residues. CDR1 and CDR2 from the germline V gene are LGHNT and FRNRAP. The CDR3 loop reads CASGLGSSGRDF. The CDR3 nucleotides are TGTGCTAGTGGTTTGGGGTCTTCTGGGAGGGACTTC.